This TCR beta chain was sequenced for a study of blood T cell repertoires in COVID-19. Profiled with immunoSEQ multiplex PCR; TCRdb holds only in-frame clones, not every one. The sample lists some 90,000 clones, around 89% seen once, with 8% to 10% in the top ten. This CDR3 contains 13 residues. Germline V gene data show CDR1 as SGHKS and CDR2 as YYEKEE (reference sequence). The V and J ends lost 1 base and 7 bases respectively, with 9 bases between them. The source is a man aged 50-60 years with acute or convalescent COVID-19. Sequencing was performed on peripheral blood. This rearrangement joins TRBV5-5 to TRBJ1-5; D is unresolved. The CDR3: CASSLQAEQPQHF. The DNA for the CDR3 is TGTGCCAGCAGCTTGCAGGCTGAACAGCCCCAGCATTTT.